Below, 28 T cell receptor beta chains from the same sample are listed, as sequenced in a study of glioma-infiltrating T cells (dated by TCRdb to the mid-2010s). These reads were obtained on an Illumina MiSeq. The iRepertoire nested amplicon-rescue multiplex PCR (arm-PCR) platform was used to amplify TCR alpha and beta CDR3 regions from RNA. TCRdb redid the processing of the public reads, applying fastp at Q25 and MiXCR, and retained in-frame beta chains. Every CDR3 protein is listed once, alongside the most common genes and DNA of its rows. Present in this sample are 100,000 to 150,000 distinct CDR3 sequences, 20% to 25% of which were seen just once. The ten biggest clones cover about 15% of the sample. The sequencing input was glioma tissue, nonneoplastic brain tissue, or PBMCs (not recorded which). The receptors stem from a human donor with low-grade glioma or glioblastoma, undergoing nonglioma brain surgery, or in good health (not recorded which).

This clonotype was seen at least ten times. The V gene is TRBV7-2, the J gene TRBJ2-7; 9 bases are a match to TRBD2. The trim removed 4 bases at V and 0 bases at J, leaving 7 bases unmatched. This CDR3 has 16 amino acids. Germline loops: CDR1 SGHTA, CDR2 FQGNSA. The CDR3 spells CASSSQASGISYEQYF. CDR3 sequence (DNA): TGTGCCAGCAGCTCCCAAGCTAGCGGGATCTCCTACGAGCAGTACTTC. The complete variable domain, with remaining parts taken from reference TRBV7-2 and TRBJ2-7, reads GAGVSQSPSNKVTEKGKDVELRCDPISGHTALYWYRQSLGQGLEFLIYFQGNSAPDKSGLPSDRFSAERTGGSVSTLTIQRTQQEDSAVYLCASSSQASGISYEQYFGPGTRLTVT.

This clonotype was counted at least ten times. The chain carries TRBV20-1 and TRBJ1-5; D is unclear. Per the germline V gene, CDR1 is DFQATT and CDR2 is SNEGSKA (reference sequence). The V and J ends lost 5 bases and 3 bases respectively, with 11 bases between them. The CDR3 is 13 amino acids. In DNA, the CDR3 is TGCAGTGCTCTCGGTACAGTCAATCAGCCCCAGCATTTT. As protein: CSALGTVNQPQHF.

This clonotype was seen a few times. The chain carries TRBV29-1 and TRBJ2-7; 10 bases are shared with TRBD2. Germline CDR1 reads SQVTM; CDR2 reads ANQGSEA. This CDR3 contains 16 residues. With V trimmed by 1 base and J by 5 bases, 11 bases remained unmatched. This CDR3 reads CSVEVPSGRARDEQYF. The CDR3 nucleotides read TGCAGCGTTGAAGTCCCCAGCGGGAGGGCCAGGGACGAGCAGTACTTC.

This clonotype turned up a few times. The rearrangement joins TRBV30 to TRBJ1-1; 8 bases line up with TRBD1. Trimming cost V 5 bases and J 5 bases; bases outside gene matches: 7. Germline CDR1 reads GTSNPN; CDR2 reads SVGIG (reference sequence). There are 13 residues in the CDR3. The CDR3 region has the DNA TGTGCCTGGGGACAGGACAGGGTGACTGAAGCTTTCTTT. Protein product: CAWGQDRVTEAFF.

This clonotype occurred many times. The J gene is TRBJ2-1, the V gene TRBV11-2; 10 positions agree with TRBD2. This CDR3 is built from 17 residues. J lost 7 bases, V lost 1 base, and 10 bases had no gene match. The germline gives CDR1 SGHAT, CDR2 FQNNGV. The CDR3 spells CASSLGPGTSVQNEQFF. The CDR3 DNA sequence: TGTGCCAGCAGCTTAGGGCCCGGGACTAGCGTTCAAAATGAGCAGTTCTTC.

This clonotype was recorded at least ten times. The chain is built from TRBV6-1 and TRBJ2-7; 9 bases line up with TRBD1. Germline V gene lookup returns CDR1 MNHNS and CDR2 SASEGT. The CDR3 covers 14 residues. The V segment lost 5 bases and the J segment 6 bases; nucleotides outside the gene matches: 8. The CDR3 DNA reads TGTGCCAGCAGTCCTCACGACAGGGGGATCGAGCAGTACTTC. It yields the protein CASSPHDRGIEQYF.

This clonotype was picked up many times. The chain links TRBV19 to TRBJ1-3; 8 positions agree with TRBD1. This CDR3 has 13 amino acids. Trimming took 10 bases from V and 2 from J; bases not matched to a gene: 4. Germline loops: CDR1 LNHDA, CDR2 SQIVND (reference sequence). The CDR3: CATKQGAGNTIYF. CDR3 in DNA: TGTGCCACCAAACAGGGGGCTGGAAACACCATATATTTT.

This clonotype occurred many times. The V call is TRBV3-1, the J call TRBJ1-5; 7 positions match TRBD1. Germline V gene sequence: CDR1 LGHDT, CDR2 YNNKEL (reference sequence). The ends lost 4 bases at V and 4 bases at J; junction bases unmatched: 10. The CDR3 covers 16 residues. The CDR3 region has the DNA TGTGCCAGCAGCCCGAGGGCGGCAGGGGGTAATCAGCCCCAGCATTTT. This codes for CASSPRAAGGNQPQHF.

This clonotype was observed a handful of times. The CDR3 reads CASSPNGGASNTEAFF. In DNA, the CDR3 is TGTGCCAGCAGCCCAAATGGGGGAGCATCGAACACTGAAGCTTTCTTT. This rearrangement joins TRBV7-2 to TRBJ1-1, with D possibly being TRBD1 (5 bases). The CDR3 sequence is 16 residues long. V was shortened by 5 bases and J by 1 base, with 17 bases between the two germline ends. Germline CDR1 and CDR2: SGHTA and FQGNSA. Variable domain in full (rest from reference TRBV7-2 and TRBJ1-1): GAGVSQSPSNKVTEKGKDVELRCDPISGHTALYWYRQSLGQGLEFLIYFQGNSAPDKSGLPSDRFSAERTGGSVSTLTIQRTQQEDSAVYLCASSPNGGASNTEAFFGQGTRLTVV.

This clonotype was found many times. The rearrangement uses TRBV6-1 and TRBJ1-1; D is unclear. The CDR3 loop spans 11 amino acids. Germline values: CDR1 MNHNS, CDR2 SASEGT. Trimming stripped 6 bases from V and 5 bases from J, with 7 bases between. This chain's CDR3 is CASRMTTEAFF. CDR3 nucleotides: TGTGCCAGCAGGATGACTACTGAAGCTTTCTTT.

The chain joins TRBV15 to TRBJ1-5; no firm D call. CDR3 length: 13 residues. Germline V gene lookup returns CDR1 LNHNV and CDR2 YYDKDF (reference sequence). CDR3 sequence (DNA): TGTGACACGAGCAGAGAGGATTTTCAGCCCCAGCATTTT. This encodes CDTSREDFQPQHF.

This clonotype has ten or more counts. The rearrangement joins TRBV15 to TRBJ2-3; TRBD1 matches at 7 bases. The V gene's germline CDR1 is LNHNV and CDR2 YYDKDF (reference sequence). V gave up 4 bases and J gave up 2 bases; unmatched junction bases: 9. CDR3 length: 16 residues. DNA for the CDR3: TGTGCCACCAGCACCAGGACAGGCCGGCCCACAGATACGCAGTATTTT. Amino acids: CATSTRTGRPTDTQYF.

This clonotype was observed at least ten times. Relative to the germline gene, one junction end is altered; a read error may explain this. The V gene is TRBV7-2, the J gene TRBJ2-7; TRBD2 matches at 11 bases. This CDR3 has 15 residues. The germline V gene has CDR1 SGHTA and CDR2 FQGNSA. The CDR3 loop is CASSPRTSGYYGQYF. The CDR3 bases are TGTGCCAGCAGCCCTCGGACTAGCGGGTACTACGGGCAGTACTTC.

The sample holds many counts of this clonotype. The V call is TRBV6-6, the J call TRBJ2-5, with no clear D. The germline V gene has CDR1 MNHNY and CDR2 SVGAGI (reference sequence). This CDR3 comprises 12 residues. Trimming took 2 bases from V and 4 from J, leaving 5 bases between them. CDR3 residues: CASSYPTETQYF. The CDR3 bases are TGTGCCAGCAGTTACCCCACAGAGACCCAGTACTTC.

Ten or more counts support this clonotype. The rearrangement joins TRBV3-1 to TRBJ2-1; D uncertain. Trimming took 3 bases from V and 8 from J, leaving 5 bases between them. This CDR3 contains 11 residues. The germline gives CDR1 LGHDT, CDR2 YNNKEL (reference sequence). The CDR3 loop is CASSQVHEQFF. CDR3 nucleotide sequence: TGTGCCAGCAGCCAGGTGCATGAGCAGTTCTTC.

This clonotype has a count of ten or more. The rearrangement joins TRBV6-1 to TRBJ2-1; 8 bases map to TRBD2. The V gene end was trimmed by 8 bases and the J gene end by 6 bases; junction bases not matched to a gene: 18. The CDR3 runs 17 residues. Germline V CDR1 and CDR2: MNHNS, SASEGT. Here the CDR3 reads CASVGQPGLGHSNEQFF. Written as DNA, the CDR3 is TGTGCCAGCGTCGGACAGCCGGGACTAGGACACAGCAATGAGCAGTTCTTC.

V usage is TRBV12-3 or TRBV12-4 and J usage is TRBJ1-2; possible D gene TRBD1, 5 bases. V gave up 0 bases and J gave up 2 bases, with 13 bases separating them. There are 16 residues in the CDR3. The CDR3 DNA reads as TGTGCCAGCAGTTTAGCGTGGGGACTTCCAAACTATGGCTACACCTTC. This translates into CASSLAWGLPNYGYTF.

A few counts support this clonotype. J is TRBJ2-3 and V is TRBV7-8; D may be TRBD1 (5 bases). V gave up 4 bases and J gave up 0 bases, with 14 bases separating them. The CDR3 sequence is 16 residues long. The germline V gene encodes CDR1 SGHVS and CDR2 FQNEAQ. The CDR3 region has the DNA TGTGCCAGCAGCTCCCGGGCCAGGGAAAGCACAGATACGCAGTATTTT. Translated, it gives CASSSRARESTDTQYF.

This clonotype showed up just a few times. The CDR3 region is CASSIVNRAYEQYF. DNA of the CDR3: TGTGCCAGTAGTATAGTAAACAGGGCCTACGAGCAGTACTTC. The chain uses TRBV19 and TRBJ2-7; weak D call: TRBD1 (6 bases). This CDR3 has 14 residues. CDR1 is LNHDA and CDR2 is SQIVND in the germline V gene (reference sequence). Between the trimmed V and J ends, which lost 1 base and 2 bases, there was a span of 9 bases.

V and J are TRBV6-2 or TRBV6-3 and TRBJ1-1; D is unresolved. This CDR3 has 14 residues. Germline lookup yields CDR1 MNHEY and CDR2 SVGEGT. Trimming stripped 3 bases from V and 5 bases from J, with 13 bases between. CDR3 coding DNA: TGTGCCAGCAGTTATCGAAGAGGGTGGACTGAAGCTTTCTTT. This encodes CASSYRRGWTEAFF.

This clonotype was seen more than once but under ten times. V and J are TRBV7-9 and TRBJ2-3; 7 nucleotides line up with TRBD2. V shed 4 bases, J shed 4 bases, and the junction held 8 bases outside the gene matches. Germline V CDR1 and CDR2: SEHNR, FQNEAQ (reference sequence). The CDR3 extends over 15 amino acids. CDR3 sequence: CASSSPGGGADTQYF. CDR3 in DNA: TGTGCCAGCAGCTCCCCCGGCGGGGGAGCAGATACGCAGTATTTT.

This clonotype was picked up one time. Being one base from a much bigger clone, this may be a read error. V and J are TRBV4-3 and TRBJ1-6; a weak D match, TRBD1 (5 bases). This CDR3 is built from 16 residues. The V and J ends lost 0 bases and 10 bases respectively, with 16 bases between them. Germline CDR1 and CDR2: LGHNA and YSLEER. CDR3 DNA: TGCGCCAGCAGCCAAGAATACGGGGGAATTAGATCACCCCTCCACTTT. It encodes CASSQEYGGIRSPLHF.

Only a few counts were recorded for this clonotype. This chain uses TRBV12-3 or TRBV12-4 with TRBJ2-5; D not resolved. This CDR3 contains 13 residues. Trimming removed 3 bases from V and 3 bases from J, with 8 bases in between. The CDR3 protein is CASSLAVKETQYF. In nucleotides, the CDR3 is TGTGCCAGCAGTTTGGCAGTAAAAGAGACCCAGTACTTC.

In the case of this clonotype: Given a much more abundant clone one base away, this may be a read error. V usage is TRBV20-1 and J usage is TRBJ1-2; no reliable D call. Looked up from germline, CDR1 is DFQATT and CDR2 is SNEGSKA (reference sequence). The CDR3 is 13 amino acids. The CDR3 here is CSARVQLNCGYTF. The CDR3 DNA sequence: TGCAGTGCTAGAGTTCAGTTAAACTGTGGCTACACCTTC.

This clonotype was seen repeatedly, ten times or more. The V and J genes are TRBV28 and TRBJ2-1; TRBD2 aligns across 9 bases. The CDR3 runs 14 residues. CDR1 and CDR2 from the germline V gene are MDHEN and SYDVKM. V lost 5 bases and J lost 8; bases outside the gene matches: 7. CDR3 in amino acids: CASSLGTSIHEQFF. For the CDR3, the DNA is TGTGCCAGCAGTCTCGGGACTAGCATCCATGAGCAGTTCTTC.

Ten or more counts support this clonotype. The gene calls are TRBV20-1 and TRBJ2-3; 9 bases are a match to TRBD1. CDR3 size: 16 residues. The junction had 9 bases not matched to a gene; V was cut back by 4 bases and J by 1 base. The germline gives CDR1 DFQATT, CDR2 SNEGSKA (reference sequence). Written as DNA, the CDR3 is TGCAGTGCTATAACCGCGACAGGGGGTGGCACAGATACGCAGTATTTT. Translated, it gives CSAITATGGGTDTQYF.

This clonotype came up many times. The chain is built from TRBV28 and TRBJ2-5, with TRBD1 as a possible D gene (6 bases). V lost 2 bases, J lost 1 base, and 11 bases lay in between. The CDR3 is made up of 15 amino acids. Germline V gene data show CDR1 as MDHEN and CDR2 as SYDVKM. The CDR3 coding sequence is TGTGCCAGCAGTTTAGTGGGGGCCCTCCAAGAGACCCAGTACTTC. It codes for CASSLVGALQETQYF.

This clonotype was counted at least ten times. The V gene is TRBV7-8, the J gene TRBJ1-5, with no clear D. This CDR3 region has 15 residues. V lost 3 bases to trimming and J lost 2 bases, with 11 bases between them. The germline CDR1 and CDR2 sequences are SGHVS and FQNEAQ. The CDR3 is CASSLGFGGNQPQHF. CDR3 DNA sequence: TGTGCCAGCAGCTTGGGATTTGGTGGCAATCAGCCCCAGCATTTT.